Sequencing of this T cell receptor (beta chain) was carried out in a study of a mutant IDH1 vaccine in newly diagnosed glioma. Points on this clone: The antigen is not known.

The protocol was immunoSEQ multiplex PCR, while the TCRdb copy is restricted to in-frame clones and leaves out a portion. This table has approximately 81,000 clones, roughly 85% appearing once. As for time point: week 23, last vaccination. Vaccinated patients received 300 ug of mutant IDH1 20-mer peptide per dose, with topical imiquimod. The input for sequencing was PBMCs, taken from a glioma patient whose treatment included an IDH1 peptide vaccine. The receptor comes from a man under 40 with glioma. Some clones in this sample may be carry-over from other donors' samples.

CDR3 in amino acids: CSVRPGQLTDTQYF. In DNA, the CDR3 is TGCAGCGTTAGACCGGGACAGCTGACAGATACGCAGTATTTT. The genes are TRBV29-1 and TRBJ2-3; 7 bases are a match to TRBD1. J gave up 3 bases and V 5 bases, and 8 bases lay outside the gene matches. Per the germline V gene, CDR1 is SQVTM and CDR2 is ANQGSEA. The CDR3 runs 14 residues.